The 29 T cell receptor beta chains reported below all come from one sample, sequenced in a study of identical twins (dated by TCRdb to about 2016). Library method: 5' RACE. Sequencing relied on an Illumina HiSeq 2000. TCRdb reworked the public reads: Q25 trimming with fastp, MiXCR clone assembly, productive beta chains retained. Entries are consolidated by CDR3 protein sequence, retaining the most common genes and DNA. This sample comprises roughly 770,000 distinct CDR3 sequences, 15% to 20% of them detected only once. Of the sample, around 14% is held by the ten largest clones. The same data also went into a second study, on T cells expressing NK-cell markers.

Sequencing was carried out using PBMCs. These receptor sequences come from a woman aged 18-29 years in good health.

In its sample, this clonotype was seen a few times. CDR3 residues: CASSVGGLAGPDTQYF. CDR3 DNA sequence: TGTGCCAGCAGCGTGGGGGGACTAGCGGGGCCAGATACGCAGTATTTT. The chain combines TRBV9 with TRBJ2-3; TRBD2 agrees at 13 bases. The CDR3 consists of 16 residues. CDR1 is SGDLS and CDR2 is YYNGEE in the germline V gene. J lost 4 bases, V lost 2 bases, and 4 bases had no gene match.

This clonotype has a handful of counts. The chain carries TRBV2 and TRBJ2-1; 14 bases match TRBD2. Germline-derived CDR1 and CDR2 are SNHLY and FYNNEI. The junction had 9 bases not matched to a gene; V was cut back by 6 bases and J by 2 bases. CDR3 length: 18 amino acids. The CDR3 reads CASRPGLAGAGPYNEQFF. The CDR3 nucleotides are TGTGCCAGCAGACCGGGACTAGCGGGAGCAGGACCCTACAATGAGCAGTTCTTC.

The genes are TRBV12-3 or TRBV12-4 and TRBJ1-1, with D tentatively TRBD1 (5 bases). V lost 10 bases and J 0 bases, leaving 12 bases between the germline ends. The CDR3 contains 13 residues. The CDR3 loop reads CATRGDLNTEAFF. Written as DNA, the CDR3 is TGTGCCACCCGGGGGGACTTGAACACTGAAGCTTTCTTT.

The chain uses TRBV30 and TRBJ2-6; 7 nucleotides match TRBD1. This CDR3 contains 17 residues. Germline V gene sequence: CDR1 GTSNPN, CDR2 SVGIG (reference sequence). V lost 4 bases to trimming and J lost 2 bases; unmatched junction nucleotides: 11. CDR3 protein: CAWTRGGAGPGANVLTF. In DNA form, the CDR3 reads TGTGCCTGGACGCGAGGGGGCGCAGGGCCTGGGGCCAACGTCCTGACTTTC.

The chain carries TRBV27 and TRBJ2-3; D is undetermined. Trimming removed 2 bases from V and 2 bases from J, with 20 bases in between. Germline CDR1 and CDR2: MNHEY and SMNVEV (reference sequence). The CDR3 runs 18 residues. This CDR3 reads CASSLSGQNARPTDTQYF. The DNA for the CDR3 is TGTGCCAGCAGTTTAAGTGGGCAGAACGCACGCCCCACAGATACGCAGTATTTT.

The table lists this clonotype with a few counts. V gene TRBV7-2 combines with J gene TRBJ2-7, with a weak D call TRBD2 (6 bases). The V gene's germline CDR1 is SGHTA and CDR2 FQGNSA. This CDR3 contains 15 residues. Trimming stripped 5 bases from V and 3 bases from J, with 17 bases between. The CDR3 region is CASSQDYSGIYEQYF. The DNA of the CDR3 is TGTGCCAGCAGCCAGGACTATTCCGGGATCTACGAGCAGTACTTC.

A note on this clonotype: Given a much more abundant clone one base away, this may be a read error. V gene TRBV11-2 combines with J gene TRBJ2-7; D is possibly TRBD2 (5 bases). The germline V and J ends were trimmed by 2 bases and 2 bases, with 7 bases remaining between them. Per germline, CDR1 SGHAT and CDR2 FQNNGV. The CDR3 totals 13 residues. CDR3 sequence reads: CASSLPGAYEQYF. The CDR3 DNA sequence: TGTGCCAGCAGCTTACCCGGGGCCTACGAGCAGTACTTC.

The chain links TRBV4-1 to TRBJ2-5, with 9 bases fitting TRBD2. The ends lost 0 bases at V and 5 bases at J; junction bases unmatched: 1. The CDR3 spans 14 residues. The V gene's germline CDR1 is MGHRA and CDR2 YSYEKL. The CDR3 DNA follows: TGCGCCAGCAGCCAAGACACTAGCGGGGAGACCCAGTACTTC. This encodes CASSQDTSGETQYF.

The chain employs TRBV29-1 and TRBJ2-6; D remains unclear. Per germline, CDR1 SQVTM and CDR2 ANQGSEA. This CDR3 has 13 amino acids. V was cut by 5 bases and J by 0 bases, with 5 bases left in between. CDR3 protein: CSVMVSGANVLTF. The CDR3 DNA is TGCAGCGTTATGGTCTCTGGGGCCAACGTCCTGACTTTC.

This clonotype was seen a handful of times. This chain links TRBV27 with TRBJ1-5; 7 nucleotides agree with TRBD1. This CDR3 comprises 17 residues. V gave up 4 bases and J gave up 4 bases; unmatched junction bases: 13. The V gene's germline CDR1 is MNHEY and CDR2 SMNVEV (reference sequence). The CDR3 DNA reads TGTGCCAGCAGTTCCAGGGGGGGAGGAATCAGTAATCAGCCCCAGCATTTT. It codes for CASSSRGGGISNQPQHF.

This clonotype has a handful of counts. This chain uses TRBV29-1 with TRBJ2-7, with TRBD2 matching over 13 bases. The V gene end was trimmed by 6 bases and the J gene end by 4 bases; junction bases not matched to a gene: 3. The CDR3 has 13 amino acids. Germline V gene data show CDR1 as SQVTM and CDR2 as ANQGSEA. The CDR3 sequence: CSVLAGGPYEQYF. DNA for the CDR3: TGCAGCGTACTAGCGGGAGGGCCGTACGAGCAGTACTTC.

This chain uses TRBV20-1 with TRBJ2-7; TRBD2 agrees at 12 bases. Trimming took 2 bases from V and 9 from J; bases not matched to a gene: 17. The CDR3 runs to 17 residues. Germline CDR1 is DFQATT and CDR2 is SNEGSKA (reference sequence). In DNA form, the CDR3 reads TGCAGTGCTAGACCGACTAGCGGGGGCTCCACAGGCTCGCGGCAGTACTTC. It encodes CSARPTSGGSTGSRQYF.

The V and J genes are TRBV2 and TRBJ2-7; the D gene is possibly TRBD2 (7 bases). The CDR3 has 14 amino acids. Trimming shortened V by 9 bases and J by 3 bases, and 18 bases separated the two germline ends. The germline V gene encodes CDR1 SNHLY and CDR2 FYNNEI. The CDR3 reads CASRGTISNYEQYF. The CDR3 nucleotides are TGTGCCAGTAGGGGGACTATTAGTAACTACGAGCAGTACTTC.

On this clonotype itself: The junction departs from germline at one end; a sequencing error may be responsible. This chain connects TRBV5-6 to TRBJ2-7; D possibly corresponds to TRBD1 (6 bases). In germline, CDR1 is SGHDT, CDR2 YYEEEE. The CDR3 length is 13 residues. CDR3: CARSWGLLYEQYF. In DNA form, the CDR3 reads TGTGCCAGGAGCTGGGGGCTCCTCTACGAGCAGTACTTC. The whole variable domain, filled in from reference TRBV5-6 and TRBJ2-7, reads DAGVTQSPTHLIKTRGQQVTLRCSPKSGHDTVSWYQQALGQGPQFIFQYYEEEERQRGNFPDRFSGHQFPNYSSELNVNALLLGDSALYLCARSWGLLYEQYFGPGTRLTVT.

This sequence joins TRBV5-1 and TRBJ2-3, with 11 nucleotides matching TRBD2. The CDR3 loop spans 18 amino acids. The trim removed 2 bases at V and 3 bases at J, leaving 11 bases unmatched. Germline V gene data show CDR1 as SGHRS and CDR2 as YFSETQ. For the CDR3, the DNA is TGCGCCAGCAGCTTAAATAGCGGGAGGGCCGTTGGGACAGATACGCAGTATTTT. It is translated as CASSLNSGRAVGTDTQYF. The complete variable domain, with remaining parts taken from reference TRBV5-1 and TRBJ2-3, reads KAGVTQTPRYLIKTRGQQVTLSCSPISGHRSVSWYQQTPGQGLQFLFEYFSETQRNKGNFPGRFSGRQFSNSRSEMNVSTLELGDSALYLCASSLNSGRAVGTDTQYFGPGTRLTVL.

This clonotype was seen a few times. This chain connects TRBV7-9 to TRBJ2-7; the D gene could be TRBD1 or TRBD2 (5 bases each). V shed 5 bases and J shed 6 bases, with 20 bases lying between them. CDR1 and CDR2 from the germline V gene are SEHNR and FQNEAQ (reference sequence). The length of the CDR3 is 15 residues. The CDR3 loop is CASSGRDLIFPEQYF. Written as DNA, the CDR3 is TGTGCCAGCAGCGGCCGGGACCTCATTTTTCCCGAGCAGTACTTC.

This clonotype was picked up a small number of times. The chain links TRBV6-5 to TRBJ2-1, with 9 bases that match TRBD2. The CDR3 contains 17 residues. CDR1 and CDR2 (germline): MNHEY, SVGAGI. The V gene end was trimmed by 0 bases and the J gene end by 11 bases; junction bases not matched to a gene: 14. The CDR3 reads CASSYSSGMAGGSKQFF. For the CDR3, the DNA is TGTGCCAGCAGTTACTCCTCCGGAATGGCGGGGGGGTCTAAGCAGTTCTTC.

This clonotype has ten or more counts. The rearrangement joins TRBV9 to TRBJ2-5; 10 bases line up with TRBD1. Germline CDR1 and CDR2: SGDLS and YYNGEE. V was clipped by 4 bases and J by 3 bases; unmatched bases: 3. The CDR3 is 14 residues long. CDR3 residues: CASSKGTGEETQYF. CDR3 DNA: TGTGCCAGCAGCAAGGGGACAGGGGAAGAGACCCAGTACTTC. Combining the CDR3 with reference TRBV9 and TRBJ2-5 gives the whole variable domain DSGVTQTPKHLITATGQRVTLRCSPRSGDLSVYWYQQSLDQGLQFLIQYYNGEERAKGNILERFSAQQFPDLHSELNLSSLELGDSALYFCASSKGTGEETQYFGPGTRLLVL.

This chain links TRBV4-1 with TRBJ2-1; D is ambiguous. V was shortened by 4 bases and J by 4 bases, with 14 bases between the two germline ends. The CDR3 runs to 15 residues. Germline values: CDR1 MGHRA, CDR2 YSYEKL. CDR3 loop: CASSPIGGPYNEQFF. In DNA, the CDR3 is TGCGCCAGCAGCCCTATCGGTGGACCGTACAATGAGCAGTTCTTC.

This sequence joins TRBV6-2 or TRBV6-3 and TRBJ2-1, with D tentatively TRBD2 (5 bases). This CDR3 is 13 amino acids long. Germline CDR1 reads MNHEY; CDR2 reads SVGEGT. Deletions cut 5 bases from V and 8 bases from J, with 13 bases between. The CDR3 sequence is CASSERSRDEQFF. The CDR3 bases are TGTGCCAGCAGTGAGCGGAGCCGGGATGAGCAGTTCTTC.

The chain uses TRBV24-1 and TRBJ2-3; TRBD1 agrees at 11 bases. V gave up 9 bases and J gave up 3 bases; unmatched junction bases: 1. The CDR3 has 13 residues. Looked up from germline, CDR1 is KGHDR and CDR2 is SFDVKD. The CDR3 here is CATGQGATDTQYF. The DNA for the CDR3 is TGTGCCACCGGACAGGGGGCAACAGATACGCAGTATTTT.

The chain joins TRBV6-2 or TRBV6-3 to TRBJ2-7; 7 bases are shared with TRBD2. The V segment lost 6 bases and the J segment 6 bases; nucleotides outside the gene matches: 8. Germline V lookup: CDR1 MNHEY, CDR2 SVGEGT. The CDR3 runs to 13 residues. CDR3 nucleotide sequence: TGTGCCAGCAGCCCCCGGGACTACTCCGAGCAGTACTTC. Translation: CASSPRDYSEQYF.

This CDR3 is CASSVGITPSNEQFF. In DNA form, the CDR3 reads TGTGCCAGCAGCGTCGGGATTACTCCTTCCAATGAGCAGTTCTTC. The V gene is TRBV7-2, the J gene TRBJ2-1, with D perhaps matching TRBD2 (5 bases). Between the trimmed V and J ends, which lost 5 bases and 6 bases, there was a span of 17 bases. The length of the CDR3 is 15 residues. The germline V gene has CDR1 SGHTA and CDR2 FQGNSA.

This clonotype was counted only a few times. The V and J genes are TRBV2 and TRBJ2-2; 10 bases are shared with TRBD2. The V and J ends lost 6 bases and 3 bases, in that order; junction bases with no gene match: 7. The length of the CDR3 is 16 residues. The germline V gene encodes CDR1 SNHLY and CDR2 FYNNEI. This chain's CDR3 is CASSLSGGLDTGELFF. The CDR3 DNA sequence: TGTGCCAGCAGCCTTAGCGGGGGGTTGGACACCGGGGAGCTGTTTTTT.

This clonotype has just a few counts. The chain combines TRBV6-5 with TRBJ2-7; D possibly uses TRBD1 or TRBD2 (5 bases each). The CDR3 totals 13 residues. Trimming cost V 1 base and J 7 bases, with 11 bases left between them. Germline V gene lookup returns CDR1 MNHEY and CDR2 SVGAGI. CDR3 nucleotides: TGTGCCAGCAGTTACTATTCAGGGAGTGAGCAGTACTTC. It specifies CASSYYSGSEQYF.

V gene TRBV20-1 combines with J gene TRBJ2-5; 12 bases align to TRBD2. CDR1 is DFQATT and CDR2 is SNEGSKA in the germline V gene (reference sequence). The CDR3 length is 15 residues. J gave up 2 bases and V 6 bases, and 7 bases lay outside the gene matches. This CDR3 is CSAVRLAGGQETQYF. For the CDR3, the DNA is TGCAGTGCGGTCCGTCTAGCGGGAGGGCAAGAGACCCAGTACTTC.

This clonotype was recorded a few times. This chain uses TRBV6-2 or TRBV6-3 with TRBJ2-3, with TRBD2 identical over 7 bases. In germline, CDR1 is MNHEY, CDR2 SVGEGT. This CDR3 has 15 residues. The trim removed 3 bases at V and 2 bases at J, leaving 5 bases unmatched. CDR3 in DNA: TGTGCCAGCAGTTATCGGGACTATTCCACAGATACGCAGTATTTT. It specifies CASSYRDYSTDTQYF.

This rearrangement joins TRBV29-1 to TRBJ1-2, with unresolved D. This CDR3 spans 12 amino acids. Germline V gene lookup returns CDR1 SQVTM and CDR2 ANQGSEA. Trimming left V 4 bases short and J 4 bases short, with 10 bases between. As DNA, the CDR3 is TGCAGCGTTGCCTGGGGTGGCTATGGCTACACCTTC. Its protein is CSVAWGGYGYTF.

The chain couples TRBV7-8 to TRBJ1-5, with D tentatively TRBD1 (5 bases). The germline V gene has CDR1 SGHVS and CDR2 FQNEAQ. V was shortened by 3 bases and J by 0 bases, with 9 bases between the two germline ends. The CDR3 loop spans 15 amino acids. CDR3 DNA sequence: TGTGCCAGCAGCTTTTCCAGGGTTAGCAATCAGCCCCAGCATTTT. Amino acids: CASSFSRVSNQPQHF.